These T cell receptor beta chains were read from a single sample in a study of TIL therapy for anti-PD-1-resistant metastatic lung cancer. Clones were read by immunoSEQ multiplex PCR, and TCRdb kept only the in-frame ones, dropping some. The data hold approximately 20,000 clones, with about 80% observed a single time. Sample: blood, taken at baseline. The receptors were sampled from a person aged 25-85 years with non-small cell lung cancer. Both conserved end residues are part of each CDR3. D genes are given only for firm matches. Rows may omit the clone size; those that give it use once, few, many or a size class.

clone size | J gene | D gene | V gene | CDR3 DNA | CDR3 protein
NA | TRBJ2-1 | TRBD2 | TRBV25-1 | TGTGCCAGCAGTGAACGGGGGGGACTAGCGGGAAAGCAGTTCTTC | CASSERGGLAGKQFF
NA | TRBJ1-1 | TRBD1 | TRBV7-9 | TGTGCCAGCAGCCCGCCCTTAGGAGGGGGCAACACTGAAGCTTTCTTT | CASSPPLGGGNTEAFF
NA | TRBJ2-1 | TRBD2 | TRBV11-3 | TGTGCCAGCAGCTCGAGCACTAGCGGGAAAGGGCATGAGCAGTTCTTC | CASSSSTSGKGHEQFF
NA | TRBJ2-1 | TRBD2 | TRBV30 | TGTGCCTGGAGTGTAGGACTAGCGGATTACAATGAGCAGTTCTTC | CAWSVGLADYNEQFF
once | TRBJ2-5 | NA | TRBV7-2 | TGTGCCAGCAGCTCCCGGGACGGGCGCGGGGTCCAGTACTTC | CASSSRDGRGVQYF
NA | TRBJ1-5 | NA | TRBV30 | TGTGCCTGGACCCAACCGGGAGGGGGCAATCAGCCCCAGCATTTT | CAWTQPGGGNQPQHF
NA | TRBJ1-6 | TRBD1 | TRBV5-4 | TGTGCCAGCAGCTTGGAGGCAGGGGGGCCTTCACCCCTCCACTTT | CASSLEAGGPSPLHF
NA | TRBJ2-5 | NA | TRBV4-1 | TGCGCCAGCAGTAAGGGGGGGAACCAAGAGACCCAGTACTTC | CASSKGGNQETQYF
few | TRBJ1-1 | NA | TRBV20-1 | TGCAGTGGGTGGCGTGTTAATGAAGCTTTCTTT | CSGWRVNEAFF
NA | TRBJ2-7 | TRBD1 | TRBV5-6 | TGTGCCAGCAGTTCCGGGACAGGTATATCCCACGAGCAGTACTTC | CASSSGTGISHEQYF
NA | TRBJ1-1 | NA | TRBV28 | TGTGCCAGCAGTTTAGCTAGGGGGACTGAAGCTTTCTTT | CASSLARGTEAFF
NA | TRBJ2-6 | NA | TRBV7-3 | TGTGCCAGCAGCTTAGACGGGGCCTCTGGGGCCAACGTCCTGACTTTC | CASSLDGASGANVLTF
once | TRBJ1-1 | NA | TRBV12-3/TRBV12-4 | TGTGCCAGCAGTTTGAGGGGTGACACTGAAGCTTTCTTT | CASSLRGDTEAFF